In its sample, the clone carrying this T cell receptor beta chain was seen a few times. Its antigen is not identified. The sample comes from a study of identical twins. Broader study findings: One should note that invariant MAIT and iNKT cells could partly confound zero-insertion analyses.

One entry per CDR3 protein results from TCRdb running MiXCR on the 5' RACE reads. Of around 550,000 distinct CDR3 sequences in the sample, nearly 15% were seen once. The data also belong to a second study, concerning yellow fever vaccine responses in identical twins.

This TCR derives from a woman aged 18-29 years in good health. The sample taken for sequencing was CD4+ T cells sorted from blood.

As DNA, the CDR3 is TGTGCCAGCAGTTTGGCGGCAATACCCAATTCTGGAAACACCATATATTTT. The encoded protein is CASSLAAIPNSGNTIYF. The chain uses TRBV12-3 or TRBV12-4 and TRBJ1-3; D is undetermined. Trimming shortened V by 3 bases and J by 1 base, and 16 bases separated the two germline ends. The CDR3 sequence is 17 residues long.